These 16 T cell receptor beta chains originate from one sample sequenced in a study of blood T cell repertoires in COVID-19. Assay: immunoSEQ multiplex PCR; the TCRdb copy retains only in-frame clones and omits some. The sample records about 320,000 clones, around nine tenths being singletons. The source material was PBMCs or T cells enriched from blood (not recorded which). The receptor source for this set is a man in his 60s who had recovered from COVID-19.

The rearrangement links TRBV29-1 to TRBJ2-5, with D possibly being TRBD2 (6 bases). Germline V lookup: CDR1 SQVTM, CDR2 ANQGSEA. With 2 bases removed from V and 4 bases from J, the gap between germline ends came to 8 bases. The CDR3 contains 12 residues. The CDR3 nucleotides read TGCAGCGTTGAAAGGGGAGGAGAGACCCAGTACTTC. Translated, it gives CSVERGGETQYF.

The V and J genes are TRBV3-1 (or the pseudogene TRBV3-2) and TRBJ1-6; TRBD1 aligns across 9 bases. From germline, CDR1 is LGHDT and CDR2 YNNKEL (reference sequence). There are 16 residues in the CDR3. Trimming cost V 5 bases and J 14 bases; bases outside gene matches: 16. The CDR3 protein is CASSSYWTGAKSSLHF. The CDR3 DNA follows: TGTGCCAGCAGCTCCTACTGGACAGGGGCGAAAAGTTCCCTCCACTTT.

This clone occurred once. The chain links TRBV13 to TRBJ2-5; 7 bases fit TRBD1. The CDR3 is 14 amino acids. The V segment lost 5 bases and the J segment 2 bases; nucleotides outside the gene matches: 5. Germline CDR1 reads PRHDT; CDR2 reads FYEKMQ (reference sequence). The CDR3 DNA is TGTGCCAGCAGCCCAGGACAGGTTCAAGAGACCCAGTACTTC. Translated, it gives CASSPGQVQETQYF.

The J gene is TRBJ1-6, the V gene TRBV6-5; tentatively, D is TRBD1 (5 bases). V shed 7 bases and J shed 8 bases, with 12 bases lying between them. Germline V gives CDR1 MNHEY, CDR2 SVGAGI. The CDR3 has 13 amino acids. The CDR3 loop is CASTPLGDSPLHF. The CDR3 DNA is TGTGCCAGCACCCCCTTAGGGGATTCACCCCTCCACTTT.

The gene calls are TRBV19 and TRBJ2-4; 9 nucleotides line up with TRBD1. The CDR3 is 19 residues long. V shed 4 bases, J shed 2 bases, and the junction held 15 bases outside the gene matches. The germline V gene encodes CDR1 LNHDA and CDR2 SQIVND (reference sequence). CDR3: CASSKRTGEGGWSKNIQYF. The CDR3 DNA reads TGTGCCAGTAGTAAACGGACAGGGGAAGGAGGTTGGTCCAAAAACATTCAGTACTTC.

The J gene is TRBJ1-2, the V gene TRBV5-5, with 8 positions matching TRBD1. CDR3 length equals 14 residues. V was clipped by 3 bases and J by 1 base; unmatched bases: 2. CDR1 is SGHKS and CDR2 is YYEKEE in the germline V gene (reference sequence). The CDR3 loop is CASSWDRSNYGYTF. The CDR3, as DNA: TGTGCCAGCAGCTGGGACAGGAGTAACTATGGCTACACCTTC.

The rearrangement links TRBV9 to TRBJ2-1, with 7 bases fitting TRBD2. The J segment lost 7 bases and the V segment lost 4 bases, leaving 14 bases of the junction unmatched. The CDR3 is 16 residues long. Germline CDR1 reads SGDLS; CDR2 reads YYNGEE. The DNA for the CDR3 is TGTGCCAGCAGCTCACGTGCAGGACTAGGCCCAAATGAGCAGTTCTTC. Translating it yields CASSSRAGLGPNEQFF. The entire variable domain, with the rest obtained from reference TRBV9 and TRBJ2-1, is as follows: DSGVTQTPKHLITATGQRVTLRCSPRSGDLSVYWYQQSLDQGLQFLIQYYNGEERAKGNILERFSAQQFPDLHSELNLSSLELGDSALYFCASSSRAGLGPNEQFFGPGTRLTVL.

J is TRBJ1-5 and V is TRBV7-2; D might be TRBD1 (6 bases). This CDR3 spans 13 amino acids. V dropped 4 bases and J dropped 5 bases, with 9 bases sitting between them. The germline gives CDR1 SGHTA, CDR2 FQGNSA. The CDR3 loop reads CASSSQGHQPQHF. DNA of the CDR3: TGTGCCAGCAGCTCACAGGGACATCAGCCCCAGCATTTT.

The chain combines TRBV25-1 with TRBJ1-4; D may be TRBD1 (5 bases). The CDR3 is 15 residues long. Trimming shortened V by 7 bases and J by 3 bases, and 15 bases separated the two germline ends. Germline V gene lookup returns CDR1 MGHDK and CDR2 SYGVNS. The CDR3 DNA is TGTGCCAGCACCCGACAAGGAGGGGCTAATGAAAAACTGTTTTTT. Residues: CASTRQGGANEKLFF.

The rearrangement uses TRBV6-5 and TRBJ1-1; no definite D call. V was cut by 7 bases and J by 7 bases, with 19 bases left in between. This CDR3 contains 14 residues. Germline V gene sequence: CDR1 MNHEY, CDR2 SVGAGI. The CDR3 reads CASNKGWGEDEAFF. In DNA, the CDR3 is TGTGCCAGCAACAAAGGATGGGGAGAGGATGAAGCTTTCTTT.

The chain has TRBV2 and TRBJ2-1, with D perhaps matching TRBD1 (5 bases). This CDR3 has 13 residues. Germline CDR1 is SNHLY and CDR2 is FYNNEI. The V end was cut by 6 bases, the J end by 9 bases, with 15 bases between. The CDR3 nucleotides are TGTGCCAGCAGGGCAGGGTCAGTAGGTGAGCAGTTCTTC. Translated, it gives CASRAGSVGEQFF.

The chain is built from TRBV30 and TRBJ1-1; D not certain. V dropped 2 bases and J dropped 0 bases, with 10 bases sitting between them. CDR1 and CDR2 (germline): GTSNPN, SVGIG (reference sequence). There are 14 residues in the CDR3. The CDR3 region is CAWSFELVNTEAFF. The DNA of the CDR3 is TGTGCCTGGAGTTTCGAGTTGGTGAACACTGAAGCTTTCTTT.

V and J are TRBV18 and TRBJ1-6; 8 nucleotides line up with TRBD1. The ends lost 2 bases at V and 8 bases at J; junction bases unmatched: 2. The CDR3 extends over 14 amino acids. Germline CDR1 is KGHSH and CDR2 is LQKENI. The DNA for the CDR3 is TGTGCCAGCTCACCATTACAGGGGGATTCACCCCTCCACTTT. This gives the protein CASSPLQGDSPLHF.

This chain joins TRBV7-3 and TRBJ1-5; 9 bases agree with TRBD1. The CDR3 spans 13 residues. The germline CDR1 and CDR2 sequences are SGHTA and FQGTGA. Unmatched junction bases numbered 3, after V lost 5 bases and J lost 7 bases. The CDR3, as DNA: TGTGCCAGCAGCACCGGACAGGGGCAGCCCCAGCATTTT. Its protein is CASSTGQGQPQHF. Variable domain in full (rest from reference TRBV7-3 and TRBJ1-5): GAGVSQTPSNKVTEKGKYVELRCDPISGHTALYWYRQSLGQGPEFLIYFQGTGAADDSGLPNDRFFAVRPEGSVSTLKIQRTERGDSAVYLCASSTGQGQPQHFGDGTRLSIL.

This clone was picked up one time. This chain connects TRBV4-1 to TRBJ1-5; TRBD1 matches 10 bases. Trimming took 2 bases from V and 7 from J; bases not matched to a gene: 8. The CDR3 covers 16 residues. CDR1 and CDR2 from the germline V gene are MGHRA and YSYEKL. The CDR3 nucleotides read TGCGCCAGCAGCCAACCCGACAGGGGGCAAGTGCAGCCCCAGCATTTT. It is translated as CASSQPDRGQVQPQHF.

The chain carries TRBV27 and TRBJ2-3; TRBD2 matches 14 bases. Trimming cost V 5 bases and J 6 bases; bases outside gene matches: 10. In germline, CDR1 is MNHEY, CDR2 SMNVEV (reference sequence). The CDR3 is 17 amino acids. The CDR3 region is CASSPGTSGSRGDTQYF. For the CDR3, the DNA is TGTGCCAGCAGTCCCGGGACTAGCGGGAGCCGTGGTGATACGCAGTATTTT.